A selection of T cell receptor beta chains follows, all from one sample in a study of beta chain features in type 1 diabetes. Sequencing was performed with immunoSEQ multiplex PCR; in TCRdb, only in-frame clones are kept and a portion is missing. The data contain over 500,000 clones, around a sixth of them singletons. The material sequenced was naive CD4+ T cells from blood. Receptors originate from a man between 18 and 29 years old in good health. Each CDR3 is given with its conserved first and last residue. The D gene is left open where the match is weak. Only some rows state a clone size, as once, few, many or a class for expanded clones.

>NA|TRBV5-1|TRBJ2-5|few
CASSRRETQYF
TGCGCCAGCAGCCGGAGGGAGACCCAGTACTTC
>NA|TRBV11-2|TRBJ1-1|few
CASSRPNIGVMNTEAFF
TGTGCCAGCAGCCGACCTAACATCGGGGTGATGAACACTGAAGCTTTCTTT
>TRBD1|TRBV7-9|TRBJ1-5|NA
CASSPRTGGGQPQHF
TGTGCCAGCAGCCCCCGGACAGGGGGAGGTCAGCCCCAGCATTTT
>TRBD1|TRBV28|TRBJ2-3|NA
CASSLTGGADTQYF
TGTGCCAGCAGCCTGACAGGGGGCGCAGATACGCAGTATTTT
>TRBD2|TRBV27|TRBJ2-7|NA
CATTVLAPYEQYF
TGTGCCACCACGGTACTAGCGCCTTACGAGCAGTACTTC
>NA|TRBV5-4|TRBJ1-2|few
CASSLVAGANYGYTF
TGTGCCAGCAGCTTGGTTGCAGGAGCTAACTATGGCTACACCTTC
>NA|TRBV7-3|TRBJ1-1|few
CASSLTPGGPAEAFF
TGTGCCAGCAGCTTAACCCCCGGTGGTCCGGCTGAAGCTTTCTTT
>NA|TRBV6-4|TRBJ2-1|NA
CASSDSYQSSYNEQFF
TGTGCCAGCAGTGACTCGTATCAGAGCTCCTACAATGAGCAGTTCTTC
>NA|TRBV6-5|TRBJ1-3|NA
CASSYSSWNTIYF
TGTGCCAGCAGTTACTCATCATGGAACACCATATATTTT
>NA|TRBV28|TRBJ2-6|NA
CASSLYVSGANVLTF
TGTGCCAGCAGTTTATATGTATCTGGGGCCAACGTCCTGACTTTC
>TRBD1|TRBV7-9|TRBJ2-1|few
CASSSAGTGGYNEQFF
TGTGCCAGCAGCTCTGCCGGGACAGGGGGCTACAATGAGCAGTTCTTC
>TRBD1|TRBV5-1|TRBJ2-2|few
CASSLVGQVAGELFF
TGCGCCAGCAGCTTGGTTGGACAGGTCGCCGGGGAGCTGTTTTTT
>TRBD2|TRBV5-4|TRBJ2-1|few
CASSLGGLAGGLEQFF
TGTGCCAGCAGCCTTGGTGGCCTAGCGGGAGGCCTTGAGCAGTTCTTC
>NA|TRBV28|TRBJ1-1|NA
CASSFGGNLNTEAFF
TGTGCCAGCAGTTTCGGCGGAAACTTGAACACTGAAGCTTTCTTT
>NA|TRBV10-3|TRBJ2-1|few
CAIKGGYGATSNEQFF
TGTGCCATCAAAGGAGGCTACGGAGCTACTTCAAATGAGCAGTTCTTC
>NA|TRBV9|TRBJ1-1|NA
CASSVGGILNTEAFF
TGTGCCAGCAGCGTCGGGGGGATTCTGAACACTGAAGCTTTCTTT
>TRBD1|TRBV7-9|TRBJ2-1|NA
CASSLDRGQYNEQFF
TGTGCCAGCAGCTTAGACAGGGGGCAATACAATGAGCAGTTCTTC
>NA|TRBV18|TRBJ2-2|NA
CASSPLMDTGELFF
TGTGCCAGCTCACCACTCATGGACACCGGGGAGCTGTTTTTT
>NA|TRBV9|TRBJ2-3|NA
CASSVATDTQYF
TGTGCCAGCAGCGTTGCGACCGATACGCAGTATTTT
>NA|TRBV5-6|TRBJ2-1|NA
CASSFTTYYNEQFF
TGTGCCAGCAGCTTCACGACTTACTACAATGAGCAGTTCTTC
>TRBD1|TRBV13|TRBJ1-1|few
CASSPPQGRTIMNTEAFF
TGTGCCAGCAGCCCACCACAGGGGAGGACTATTATGAACACTGAAGCTTTCTTT
>NA|TRBV7-3|TRBJ1-1|NA
CASSLTGDRAVEAFF
TGTGCCAGCAGCTTAACGGGTGACAGAGCCGTAGAAGCTTTCTTT
>NA|TRBV5-4|TRBJ2-1|NA
CASSLGGQFYNEQFF
TGTGCCAGCAGCTTGGGCGGACAGTTCTACAATGAGCAGTTCTTC
>NA|TRBV15|TRBJ2-3|few
CATSRGSVSTSTSTDTQYF
TGTGCCACCAGCAGAGGGTCAGTTTCCACAAGCACTAGCACAGATACGCAGTATTTT
>TRBD2|TRBV7-9|TRBJ2-1|NA
CASSMGLAGNEQFF
TGTGCCAGCAGCATGGGACTAGCGGGCAATGAGCAGTTCTTC
>NA|TRBV30|TRBJ1-3|few
CAWSAAGTGNTIYF
TGTGCCTGGAGTGCGGCGGGCACTGGAAACACCATATATTTT
>NA|TRBV5-4|TRBJ2-4|NA
CASSPDLRRDIQYF
TGTGCCAGCAGCCCGGATCTAAGGCGGGACATTCAGTACTTC
>NA|TRBV5-1|TRBJ2-5|NA
CASSSLGLDFQETQYF
TGCGCCAGCAGCTCTTTGGGCCTAGACTTCCAAGAGACCCAGTACTTC
>NA|TRBV28|TRBJ2-7|NA
CASSSSRDEQYF
TGTGCCAGCAGCTCGTCCAGGGACGAGCAGTACTTC
>NA|TRBV5-1|TRBJ2-3|NA
CASSPTTDTQYF
TGCGCCAGCAGCCCAACCACAGATACGCAGTATTTT
>TRBD2|TRBV11-2|TRBJ2-7|NA
CASSLQLAVRSYEQYF
TGTGCCAGCAGCTTACAACTAGCGGTTCGATCCTACGAGCAGTACTTC
>NA|TRBV7-9|TRBJ1-6|NA
CASSEDNSPLHF
TGTGCCAGCAGCGAGGATAATTCACCCCTCCACTTT
>NA|TRBV9|TRBJ1-1|NA
CASSAQGRPNTEAFF
TGTGCCAGCAGCGCCCAGGGACGGCCGAACACTGAAGCTTTCTTT
>TRBD1|TRBV7-2|TRBJ2-7|NA
CASSTQGVPSSYEQYF
TGTGCCAGCAGCACACAGGGGGTCCCCTCCTCCTACGAGCAGTACTTC
>NA|TRBV7-9|TRBJ2-7|NA
CASSLEAGASYEQYF
TGTGCCAGCAGCTTAGAGGCAGGTGCCTCCTACGAGCAGTACTTC
>TRBD1|TRBV6-5|TRBJ2-5|NA
CASSLFRDRVKTQYF
TGTGCCAGCAGTTTATTCCGGGACAGGGTAAAGACCCAGTACTTC
>TRBD1|TRBV10-3|TRBJ2-7|NA
CAGRRTGSYEQYF
TGTGCCGGCAGGAGGACAGGGTCCTACGAGCAGTACTTC
>NA|TRBV20-1|TRBJ1-5|few
CSALGQPQHF
TGCAGTGCTCTCGGTCAGCCCCAGCATTTT
>NA|TRBV5-1|TRBJ1-2|NA
CASSIGNTGNLYGYTF
TGCGCCAGCAGCATAGGGAACACAGGGAACCTCTATGGCTACACCTTC
>NA|TRBV30|TRBJ1-2|few
CAWSVISGNYGYTF
TGTGCCTGGAGTGTAATATCGGGGAACTATGGCTACACCTTC
>NA|TRBV2|TRBJ1-5|few
CASSVGGNQPQHF
TGTGCCAGCAGTGTTGGAGGGAATCAGCCCCAGCATTTT
>NA|TRBV5-4|TRBJ2-6|NA
CASSLETSGANVLTF
TGTGCCAGCAGCTTGGAGACGTCTGGGGCCAACGTCCTGACTTTC
>NA|TRBV6-5|TRBJ2-3|NA
CASSFQSIQGADTQYF
TGTGCCAGCAGTTTCCAAAGCATACAGGGCGCAGATACGCAGTATTTT
>TRBD1|TRBV7-9|TRBJ1-5|few
CASSFDRGSNQPQHF
TGTGCCAGCAGCTTTGACAGGGGAAGCAATCAGCCCCAGCATTTT
>NA|TRBV5-1|TRBJ2-1|NA
CASSLQGLRDEQFF
TGCGCCAGCAGCTTGCAGGGGTTGCGGGATGAGCAGTTCTTC
>NA|TRBV25-1|TRBJ1-6|few
CASSELGGRLSPLHF
TGTGCCAGCAGTGAATTGGGGGGTAGGTTGTCACCCCTCCACTTT
>NA|TRBV18|TRBJ2-7|NA
CASSPAGTAVEQYF
TGTGCCAGCTCACCCGCCGGGACCGCGGTCGAGCAGTACTTC
>NA|TRBV10-3|TRBJ1-3|few
CAITETNSGNTIYF
TGTGCCATCACCGAGACTAACTCTGGAAACACCATATATTTT
>NA|TRBV27|TRBJ2-5|NA
CASSFSGGIIKETQYF
TGTGCCAGCAGTTTTTCAGGGGGGATAATCAAAGAGACCCAGTACTTC
>NA|TRBV4-2|TRBJ1-5|few
CASSQETGEQPQHF
TGTGCCAGCAGCCAAGAAACGGGGGAACAGCCCCAGCATTTT
>TRBD2|TRBV10-2|TRBJ2-7|NA
CASSESMGQRLARHEQYF
TGCGCCAGCAGTGAGTCTATGGGTCAGCGACTAGCGCGCCACGAGCAGTACTTC
>NA|TRBV2|TRBJ2-2|NA
CATTRQGGRNTGELFF
TGTGCCACGACAAGACAGGGAGGCCGGAACACCGGGGAGCTGTTTTTT
>TRBD2|TRBV19|TRBJ2-1|NA
CASSSGTSGSYEQFF
TGTGCCAGTAGTTCCGGGACTAGCGGGAGTTATGAGCAGTTCTTC
>NA|TRBV5-1|TRBJ1-4|NA
CASSSDVFNEKLFF
TGCGCCAGCAGCTCGGACGTTTTTAATGAAAAACTGTTTTTT